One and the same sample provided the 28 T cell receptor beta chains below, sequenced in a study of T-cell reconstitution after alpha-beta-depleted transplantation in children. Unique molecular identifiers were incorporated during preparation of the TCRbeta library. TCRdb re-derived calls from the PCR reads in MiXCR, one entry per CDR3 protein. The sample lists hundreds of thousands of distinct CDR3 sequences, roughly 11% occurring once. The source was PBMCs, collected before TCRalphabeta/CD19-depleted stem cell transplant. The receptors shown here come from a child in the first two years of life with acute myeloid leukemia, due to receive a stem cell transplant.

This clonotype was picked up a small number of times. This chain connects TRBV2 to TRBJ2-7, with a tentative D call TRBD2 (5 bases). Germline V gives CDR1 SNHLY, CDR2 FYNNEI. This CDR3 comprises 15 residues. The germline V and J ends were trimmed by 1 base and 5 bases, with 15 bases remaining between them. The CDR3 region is CASSEETSFLHEQYF. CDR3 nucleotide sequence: TGTGCCAGCAGTGAAGAAACTAGTTTCCTCCACGAGCAGTACTTC.

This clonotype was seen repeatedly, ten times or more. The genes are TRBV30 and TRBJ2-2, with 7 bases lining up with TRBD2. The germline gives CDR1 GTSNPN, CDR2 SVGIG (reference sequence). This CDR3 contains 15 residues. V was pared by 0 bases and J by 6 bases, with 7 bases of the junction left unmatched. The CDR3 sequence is CAWSVPLTSSGELFF. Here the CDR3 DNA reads TGTGCCTGGAGTGTCCCCCTGACTAGCTCCGGGGAGCTGTTTTTT.

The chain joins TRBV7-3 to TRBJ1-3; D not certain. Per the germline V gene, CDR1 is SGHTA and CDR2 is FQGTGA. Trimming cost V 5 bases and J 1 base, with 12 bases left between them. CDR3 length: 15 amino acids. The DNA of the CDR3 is TGTGCCAGCAGCACCCGAGCGGGGTCTGGAAACACCATATATTTT. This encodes CASSTRAGSGNTIYF.

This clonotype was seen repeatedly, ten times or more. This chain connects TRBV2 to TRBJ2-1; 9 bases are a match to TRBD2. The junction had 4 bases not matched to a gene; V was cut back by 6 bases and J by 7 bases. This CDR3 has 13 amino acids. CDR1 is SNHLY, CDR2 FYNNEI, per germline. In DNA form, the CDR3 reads TGTGCCAGCAGCAAGCGGGGGGAGAATGAGCAGTTCTTC. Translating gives CASSKRGENEQFF. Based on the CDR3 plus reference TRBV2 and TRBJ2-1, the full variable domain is EPEVTQTPSHQVTQMGQEVILRCVPISNHLYFYWYRQILGQKVEFLVSFYNNEISEKSEIFDDQFSVERPDGSNFTLKIRSTKLEDSAMYFCASSKRGENEQFFGPGTRLTVL.

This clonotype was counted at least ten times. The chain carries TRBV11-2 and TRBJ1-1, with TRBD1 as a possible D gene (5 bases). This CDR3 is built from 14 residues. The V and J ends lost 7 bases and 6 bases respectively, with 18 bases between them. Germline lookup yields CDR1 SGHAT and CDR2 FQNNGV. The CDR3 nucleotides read TGTGCCAGCACCCCCCCGGAGGGAGGGGCTGAAGCTTTCTTT. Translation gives CASTPPEGGAEAFF.

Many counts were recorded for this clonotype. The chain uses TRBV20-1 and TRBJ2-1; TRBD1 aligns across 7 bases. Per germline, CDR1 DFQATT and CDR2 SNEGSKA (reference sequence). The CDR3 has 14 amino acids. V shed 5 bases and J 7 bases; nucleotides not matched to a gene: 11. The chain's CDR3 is CSARTRARGNEQFF. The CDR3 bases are TGCAGTGCTCGGACCCGGGCCAGGGGGAATGAGCAGTTCTTC.

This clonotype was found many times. The CDR3 bases are TGTGCCAGCAGCTTAGTAGGGCGGGGGGCCTACGAGCAGTACTTC. It yields the protein CASSLVGRGAYEQYF. The chain combines TRBV7-2 with TRBJ2-7, with 8 bases matching TRBD2. This CDR3 region has 15 residues. Germline V gene sequence: CDR1 SGHTA, CDR2 FQGNSA. The V segment lost 1 base and the J segment 2 bases; nucleotides outside the gene matches: 4.

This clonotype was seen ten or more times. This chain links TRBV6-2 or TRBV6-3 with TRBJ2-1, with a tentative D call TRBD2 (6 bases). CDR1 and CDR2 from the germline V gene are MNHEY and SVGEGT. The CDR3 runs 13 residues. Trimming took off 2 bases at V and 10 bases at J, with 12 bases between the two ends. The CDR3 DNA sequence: TGTGCCAGCAGTTACACTAGCTCAGGAGAGCAGTTCTTC. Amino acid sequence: CASSYTSSGEQFF.

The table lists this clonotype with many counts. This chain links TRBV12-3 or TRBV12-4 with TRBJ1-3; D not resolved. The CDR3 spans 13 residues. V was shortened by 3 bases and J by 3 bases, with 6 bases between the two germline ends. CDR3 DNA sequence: TGTGCCAGCAGTTTTTACGGTGGAAACACCATATATTTT. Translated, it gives CASSFYGGNTIYF.

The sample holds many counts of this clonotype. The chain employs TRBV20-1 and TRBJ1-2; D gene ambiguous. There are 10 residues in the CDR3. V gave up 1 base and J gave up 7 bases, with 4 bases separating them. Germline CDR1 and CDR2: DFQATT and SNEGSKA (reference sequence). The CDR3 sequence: CSARGAGYTF. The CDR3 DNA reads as TGCAGTGCTAGAGGGGCTGGCTACACCTTC.

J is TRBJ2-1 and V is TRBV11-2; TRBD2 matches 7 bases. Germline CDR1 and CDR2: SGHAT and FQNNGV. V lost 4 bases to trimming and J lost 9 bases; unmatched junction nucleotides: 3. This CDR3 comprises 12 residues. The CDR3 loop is CASSSAGVEQFF. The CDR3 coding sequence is TGTGCCAGCAGCTCCGCGGGAGTTGAGCAGTTCTTC.

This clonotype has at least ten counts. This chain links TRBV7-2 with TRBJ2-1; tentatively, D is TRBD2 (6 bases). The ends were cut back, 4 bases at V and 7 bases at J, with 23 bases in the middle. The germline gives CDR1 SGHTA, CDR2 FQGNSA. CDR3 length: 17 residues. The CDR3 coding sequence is TGTGCCAGCAGCTCAGTCCCTAGCGTTGGGCTGAGGAATGAGCAGTTCTTC. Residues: CASSSVPSVGLRNEQFF.

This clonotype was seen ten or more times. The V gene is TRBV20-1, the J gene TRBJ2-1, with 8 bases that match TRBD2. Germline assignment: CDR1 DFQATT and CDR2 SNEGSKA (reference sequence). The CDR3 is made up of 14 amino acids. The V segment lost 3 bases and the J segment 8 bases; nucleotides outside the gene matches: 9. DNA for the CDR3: TGCAGTGCTAGTTGGGCGGGACTAGGTTATGAGCAGTTCTTC. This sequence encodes CSASWAGLGYEQFF.

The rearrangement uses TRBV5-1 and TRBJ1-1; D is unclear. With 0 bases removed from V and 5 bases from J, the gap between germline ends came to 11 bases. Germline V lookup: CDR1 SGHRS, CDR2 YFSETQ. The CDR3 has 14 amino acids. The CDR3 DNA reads TGCGCCAGCAGCTTGGCCGAGTGGGGAACTGAAGCTTTCTTT. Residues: CASSLAEWGTEAFF.

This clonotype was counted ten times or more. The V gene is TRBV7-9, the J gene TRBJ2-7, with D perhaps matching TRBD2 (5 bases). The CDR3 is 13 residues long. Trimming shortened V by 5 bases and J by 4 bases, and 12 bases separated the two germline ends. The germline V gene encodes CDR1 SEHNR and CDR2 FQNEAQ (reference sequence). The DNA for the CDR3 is TGTGCCAGCAGCAACACTAGTTGGTACGAGCAGTACTTC. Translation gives CASSNTSWYEQYF.

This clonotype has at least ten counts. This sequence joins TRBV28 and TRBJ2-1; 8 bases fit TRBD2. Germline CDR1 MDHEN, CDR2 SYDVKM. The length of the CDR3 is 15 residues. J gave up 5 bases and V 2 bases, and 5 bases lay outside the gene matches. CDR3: CASSLPAGGNNEQFF. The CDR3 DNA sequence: TGTGCCAGCAGTTTACCGGCGGGGGGTAACAATGAGCAGTTCTTC.

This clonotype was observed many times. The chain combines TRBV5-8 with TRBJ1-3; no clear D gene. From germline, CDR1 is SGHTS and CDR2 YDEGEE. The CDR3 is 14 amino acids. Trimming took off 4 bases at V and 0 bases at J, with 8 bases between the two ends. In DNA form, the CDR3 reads TGTGCCAGCAGCAAGACAAGCTCTGGAAACACCATATATTTT. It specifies CASSKTSSGNTIYF.

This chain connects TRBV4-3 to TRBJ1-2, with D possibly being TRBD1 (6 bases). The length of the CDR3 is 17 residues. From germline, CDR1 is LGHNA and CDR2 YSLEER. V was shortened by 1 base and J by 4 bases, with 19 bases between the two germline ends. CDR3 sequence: CASSQVTDGGRSYGYTF. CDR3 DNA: TGCGCCAGCAGCCAAGTTACCGACGGGGGGCGTAGCTATGGCTACACCTTC.

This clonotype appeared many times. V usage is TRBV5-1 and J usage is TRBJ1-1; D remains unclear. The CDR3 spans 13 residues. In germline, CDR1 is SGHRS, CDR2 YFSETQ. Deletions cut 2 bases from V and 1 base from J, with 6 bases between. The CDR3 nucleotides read TGCGCCAGCAGCTTAGACCCGAACACTGAAGCTTTCTTT. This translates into CASSLDPNTEAFF.

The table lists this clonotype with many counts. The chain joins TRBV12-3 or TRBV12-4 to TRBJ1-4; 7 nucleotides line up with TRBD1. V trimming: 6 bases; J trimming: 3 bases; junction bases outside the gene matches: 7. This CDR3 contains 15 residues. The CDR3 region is CASRPRDRSNEKLFF. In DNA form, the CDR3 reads TGTGCCAGCAGGCCACGGGACAGATCTAATGAAAAACTGTTTTTT.

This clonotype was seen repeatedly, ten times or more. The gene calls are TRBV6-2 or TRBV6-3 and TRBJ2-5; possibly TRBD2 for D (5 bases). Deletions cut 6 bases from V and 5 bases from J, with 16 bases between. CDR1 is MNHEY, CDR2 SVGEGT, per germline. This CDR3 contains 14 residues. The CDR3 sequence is CASRHTRVWETQYF. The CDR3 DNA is TGTGCCAGCAGGCACACGCGGGTATGGGAGACCCAGTACTTC.

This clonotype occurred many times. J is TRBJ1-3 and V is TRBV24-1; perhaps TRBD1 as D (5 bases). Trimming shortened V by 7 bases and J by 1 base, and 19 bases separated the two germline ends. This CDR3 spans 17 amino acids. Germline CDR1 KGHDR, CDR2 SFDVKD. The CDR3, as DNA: TGTGCCACCAGCCCAGGACTCCCCAGGACATCTGGAAACACCATATATTTT. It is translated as CATSPGLPRTSGNTIYF.

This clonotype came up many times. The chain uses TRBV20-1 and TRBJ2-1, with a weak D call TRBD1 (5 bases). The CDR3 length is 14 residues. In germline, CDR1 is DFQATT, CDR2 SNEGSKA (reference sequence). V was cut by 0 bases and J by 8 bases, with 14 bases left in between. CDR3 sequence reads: CSARDQGRGDEQFF. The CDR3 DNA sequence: TGCAGTGCTAGAGATCAGGGTAGGGGCGATGAGCAGTTCTTC.

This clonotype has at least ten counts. CDR3 amino acids: CASSSDRAYNSPLHF. In nucleotides, the CDR3 is TGTGCCAGCAGTTCTGACAGGGCGTATAATTCACCCCTCCACTTT. V gene TRBV2 combines with J gene TRBJ1-6; 7 bases are a match to TRBD1. Trimming at V came to 5 bases and at J to 4 bases, leaving 5 bases not matched to a gene. The CDR3 is made up of 15 amino acids. Germline V gene lookup returns CDR1 SNHLY and CDR2 FYNNEI.

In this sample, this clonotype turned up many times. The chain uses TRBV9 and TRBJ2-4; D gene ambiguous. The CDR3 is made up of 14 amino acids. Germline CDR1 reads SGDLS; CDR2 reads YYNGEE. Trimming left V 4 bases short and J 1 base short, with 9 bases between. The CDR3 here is CASSSSWAKNIQYF. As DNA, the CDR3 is TGTGCCAGCAGCTCCTCATGGGCCAAAAACATTCAGTACTTC. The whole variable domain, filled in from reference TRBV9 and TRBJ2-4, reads DSGVTQTPKHLITATGQRVTLRCSPRSGDLSVYWYQQSLDQGLQFLIQYYNGEERAKGNILERFSAQQFPDLHSELNLSSLELGDSALYFCASSSSWAKNIQYFGAGTRLSVL.

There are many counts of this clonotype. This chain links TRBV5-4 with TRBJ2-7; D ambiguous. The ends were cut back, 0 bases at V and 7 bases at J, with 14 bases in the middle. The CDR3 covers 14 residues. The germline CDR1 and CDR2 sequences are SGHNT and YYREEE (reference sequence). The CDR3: CASSLAGYYREQYF. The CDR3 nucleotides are TGTGCCAGCAGCTTGGCCGGTTATTACCGGGAGCAGTACTTC.

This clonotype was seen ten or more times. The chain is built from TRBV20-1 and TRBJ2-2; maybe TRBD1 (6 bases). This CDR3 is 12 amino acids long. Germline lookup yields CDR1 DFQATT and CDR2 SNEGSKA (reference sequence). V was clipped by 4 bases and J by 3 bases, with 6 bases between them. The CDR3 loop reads CSATGDTGELFF. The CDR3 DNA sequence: TGCAGTGCTACAGGGGACACCGGGGAGCTGTTTTTT.

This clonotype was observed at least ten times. The DNA for the CDR3 is TGTGCCAGCAGTCCAGGGTTGACGAACACCGGGGAGCTGTTTTTT. It is translated as CASSPGLTNTGELFF. The chain carries TRBV12-3 or TRBV12-4 and TRBJ2-2; TRBD1 is a possible D gene (5 bases). This CDR3 has 15 amino acids. Deletions cut 5 bases from V and 0 bases from J, with 10 bases between.